These 14 T cell receptor beta chains share one sample of origin, sequenced in a study of T-cell memory formation after mild COVID-19. TCRdb processed the 5' RACE reads anew with MiXCR; each CDR3 protein has one entry. The sample has roughly 100,000 distinct CDR3 sequences; roughly 16% are singletons. The sample comprised PBMCs or a T cell subset sorted from them (not recorded which). The receptors were gathered from a man aged 18 to 29 who had mild COVID-19 (a few samples of this study predate the infection). Cell type and time point are not known.

This clonotype was seen a handful of times. The chain has TRBV7-9 and TRBJ2-1; D possibly matches TRBD1 or TRBD2 (7 bases each). The germline CDR1 and CDR2 sequences are SEHNR and FQNEAQ (reference sequence). CDR3 length equals 13 residues. The V end was cut by 4 bases, the J end by 8 bases, with 12 bases between. The CDR3 DNA follows: TGTGCCAGCAGCTCCAGGGGGGGTGATGAGCAGTTCTTC. Protein: CASSSRGGDEQFF.

This clonotype has just a few counts. The J gene is TRBJ2-3, the V gene TRBV6-5; D unresolved. V dropped 4 bases and J dropped 2 bases, with 7 bases sitting between them. CDR1 is MNHEY, CDR2 SVGAGI, per germline. The CDR3 covers 13 residues. CDR3 sequence (DNA): TGTGCCAGCAGTTCGGCCTTCACAGATACGCAGTATTTT. Protein product: CASSSAFTDTQYF.

This clonotype is termed medium-sized (0.01 to 0.1%). Here the CDR3 reads CASSFMPDRNEKLFF. The CDR3 DNA reads as TGTGCCAGCAGTTTCATGCCAGACCGAAATGAAAAACTGTTTTTT. The genes are TRBV27 and TRBJ1-4; D uncertain. V lost 3 bases, J lost 5 bases, and 13 bases lay in between. The germline gives CDR1 MNHEY, CDR2 SMNVEV (reference sequence). CDR3 length equals 15 residues.

The V gene is TRBV7-8, the J gene TRBJ1-1, with D perhaps TRBD1 (6 bases). In germline, CDR1 is SGHVS, CDR2 FQNEAQ. This CDR3 spans 13 amino acids. V was trimmed by 2 bases and J by 8 bases, leaving 12 bases between them. The CDR3 loop is CASSLRGGYEAFF. The DNA for the CDR3 is TGTGCCAGCAGCTTACGAGGGGGATACGAAGCTTTCTTT.

This chain links TRBV2 with TRBJ2-7, with 7 bases lining up with TRBD1. CDR3 length: 14 amino acids. The V gene's germline CDR1 is SNHLY and CDR2 FYNNEI. V was clipped by 2 bases and J by 2 bases; unmatched bases: 3. The CDR3: CASSEWGQTYEQYF. In DNA form, the CDR3 reads TGTGCCAGCAGTGAATGGGGACAGACCTACGAGCAGTACTTC.

The V call is TRBV7-2, the J call TRBJ2-5, with D possibly matching TRBD2 (5 bases). CDR1 is SGHTA and CDR2 is FQGNSA in the germline V gene. The V and J ends lost 5 bases and 7 bases respectively, with 14 bases between them. The CDR3 contains 13 residues. In DNA, the CDR3 is TGTGCCAGCAGCCCCGCGGGCGCCGGGACCCAGTACTTC. As protein: CASSPAGAGTQYF.

In its sample, this clonotype was seen once. This chain connects TRBV11-2 to TRBJ2-1; 8 nucleotides agree with TRBD2. Germline V gene sequence: CDR1 SGHAT, CDR2 FQNNGV. Trimming cost V 1 base and J 10 bases; bases outside gene matches: 3. The CDR3 runs to 13 residues. CDR3 in DNA: TGTGCCAGCAGCTTAGGAGCGGGGGAGGAGCAGTTCTTC. As protein: CASSLGAGEEQFF.

The chain has TRBV4-1 and TRBJ1-1; possible D gene TRBD1, 6 bases. Germline assignment: CDR1 MGHRA and CDR2 YSYEKL. The CDR3 length is 14 residues. Deletions cut 3 bases from V and 1 base from J, with 9 bases between. The DNA for the CDR3 is TGCGCCAGCAGCCAGCAGGACAGGAACACTGAAGCTTTCTTT. It encodes CASSQQDRNTEAFF.

This clonotype was seen only a few times. The chain recombines TRBV4-1 with TRBJ1-1; TRBD1 might be the D (5 bases). V was pared by 3 bases and J by 1 base, with 9 bases between. Germline CDR1 reads MGHRA; CDR2 reads YSYEKL. CDR3 length: 14 residues. CDR3 protein: CASSQEQANTEAFF. The CDR3 DNA sequence: TGCGCCAGCAGCCAGGAACAGGCGAACACTGAAGCTTTCTTT.

This clonotype was observed a few times. Here the CDR3 reads CASTDYNEQFF. The CDR3 region has the DNA TGTGCCAGCACCGATTACAATGAGCAGTTCTTC. This chain connects TRBV6-5 to TRBJ2-1; D is unresolved. The germline V and J ends were trimmed by 7 bases and 4 bases, with 5 bases remaining between them. The length of the CDR3 is 11 residues. Germline V CDR1 and CDR2: MNHEY, SVGAGI.

The rearrangement links TRBV7-8 to TRBJ2-2, with 7 bases lining up with TRBD1. Looked up from germline, CDR1 is SGHVS and CDR2 is FQNEAQ. The CDR3 has 15 residues. After removal of 4 bases from V and 1 base from J, the junction contained 3 bases not matched to a gene. The CDR3 DNA sequence: TGTGCCAGCAGCTATGGACAGGAGAACACCGGGGAGCTGTTTTTT. This translates into CASSYGQENTGELFF.

This clonotype was observed at least ten times. The chain joins TRBV29-1 to TRBJ2-2; TRBD1 agrees at 9 bases. Germline V CDR1 and CDR2: SQVTM, ANQGSEA. The ends lost 4 bases at V and 4 bases at J; junction bases unmatched: 7. CDR3 length: 15 residues. The CDR3 nucleotides read TGCAGCGTTGCGGACAGGGGTTTGAGCACCGGGGAGCTGTTTTTT. This translates into CSVADRGLSTGELFF.

The J gene is TRBJ2-2, the V gene TRBV7-2, with TRBD2 identical over 7 bases. Germline loops: CDR1 SGHTA, CDR2 FQGNSA. The junction had 14 bases not matched to a gene; V was cut back by 7 bases and J by 3 bases. The CDR3 is made up of 17 amino acids. In DNA, the CDR3 is TGTGCCAGCAATGGCGCGGGGGTTTCATTTTACACCGGGGAGCTGTTTTTT. This translates into CASNGAGVSFYTGELFF.

This rearrangement joins TRBV6-6 to TRBJ2-2, with D tentatively TRBD2 (5 bases). The CDR3 extends over 15 amino acids. Germline V gene sequence: CDR1 MNHNY, CDR2 SVGAGI (reference sequence). Trimming pared 2 bases from V and 6 bases from J, leaving 13 bases between. CDR3 bases: TGTGCCAGCAGTTACCCCCGGCGGGTCTCCGGGGAGCTGTTTTTT. Its protein product is CASSYPRRVSGELFF.